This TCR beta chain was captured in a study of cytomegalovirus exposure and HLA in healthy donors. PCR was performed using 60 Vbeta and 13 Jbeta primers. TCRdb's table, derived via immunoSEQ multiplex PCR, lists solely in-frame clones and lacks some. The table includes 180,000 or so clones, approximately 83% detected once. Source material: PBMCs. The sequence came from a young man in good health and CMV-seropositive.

CDR3 in amino acids: CASSPGQGARGNTIYF. The CDR3 region has the DNA TGTGCCAGCAGTCCCGGACAGGGGGCGCGTGGAAACACCATATATTTT. This chain joins TRBV27 and TRBJ1-3; 11 nucleotides align to TRBD1. V shed 5 bases, J shed 3 bases, and the junction held 6 bases outside the gene matches. The CDR3 spans 16 residues. Germline V gives CDR1 MNHEY, CDR2 SMNVEV (reference sequence).